These 2 T cell receptor beta chains share one sample of origin, sequenced in a study of blood T cell repertoires in COVID-19. Generated by immunoSEQ multiplex PCR, the TCRdb table keeps only in-frame clones and is missing some. Of about 26,000 clones in the sample, around 87% were seen once. The sample consisted of peripheral blood. These receptors were collected from a man aged 65-85 years with acute or convalescent COVID-19.

The V and J genes are TRBV6-5 and TRBJ2-4, with D perhaps TRBD1 (7 bases). This CDR3 contains 13 residues. Germline lookup yields CDR1 MNHEY and CDR2 SVGAGI. V shed 5 bases and J shed 11 bases, with 16 bases lying between them. CDR3 sequence (DNA): TGTGCCAGCAGTCCCCAGCAGGGGGGCGTTCAGTACTTC. Translated, it gives CASSPQQGGVQYF.

This rearrangement joins TRBV6-2 or TRBV6-3 to TRBJ2-4; no firm D call. This CDR3 region has 15 residues. The germline V and J ends were trimmed by 6 bases and 6 bases, with 18 bases remaining between them. The germline V gene encodes CDR1 MNHEY and CDR2 SVGEGT. The CDR3 region has the DNA TGTGCCAGCAGCCGCCCTTCACGTCACTCAAACATTCAGTACTTC. Its protein product is CASSRPSRHSNIQYF.